These 24 T cell receptor beta chains came from one sample sequenced in a study of blood T cells in healthy people across ages. A second roughly 6 to 12 cycle PCR used barcoded and J-beta primers. TCRdb analysed the 5' RACE reads with MiXCR anew, one entry per CDR3 protein. The table lists approximately 400,000 distinct CDR3 sequences, about 55% of them singletons. Sample: blood. The receptors were gathered from a man aged 60-69 years in good health.

In its sample, this clonotype was seen many times. This chain uses TRBV5-1 with TRBJ2-5; D is uncertain. CDR1 is SGHRS, CDR2 YFSETQ, per germline. Trimming took off 0 bases at V and 1 base at J, with 13 bases between the two ends. The CDR3 runs to 16 residues. CDR3 amino acids: CASSLGPNKAQETQYF. As DNA, the CDR3 is TGCGCCAGCAGCTTGGGTCCGAACAAGGCCCAAGAGACCCAGTACTTC.

This chain links TRBV5-1 with TRBJ2-1, with 8 nucleotides matching TRBD2. Germline assignment: CDR1 SGHRS and CDR2 YFSETQ. Losses at the gene ends were 0 bases for V and 4 bases for J; bases not matched to a gene: 3. This CDR3 contains 15 residues. The CDR3 DNA follows: TGCGCCAGCAGCTTGGGGTCTAGCGGGTACAATGAGCAGTTCTTC. Translation gives CASSLGSSGYNEQFF.

This clonotype was seen only a few times. The rearrangement joins TRBV20-1 to TRBJ2-7; TRBD2 agrees at 7 bases. This CDR3 contains 14 residues. J was trimmed by 1 base and V by 3 bases; bases with no gene match: 6. CDR1 and CDR2 from the germline V gene are DFQATT and SNEGSKA (reference sequence). CDR3 residues: CSARGGSQSYEQYF. The DNA of the CDR3 is TGCAGTGCTAGGGGCGGGAGTCAGTCCTACGAGCAGTACTTC.

The V and J genes are TRBV5-6 and TRBJ2-5; D may be TRBD1 or TRBD2 (5 bases each). CDR1 and CDR2 (germline): SGHDT, YYEEEE. This CDR3 has 15 residues. Trimming pared 2 bases from V and 2 bases from J, leaving 13 bases between. In nucleotides, the CDR3 is TGTGCCAGCAGCTTCAACCCGGGACGGCAAGAGACCCAGTACTTC. Translated: CASSFNPGRQETQYF.

This clonotype was detected many times. This chain links TRBV5-1 with TRBJ2-7, with 10 bases lining up with TRBD1. The CDR3 runs 13 residues. The ends lost 0 bases at V and 6 bases at J; junction bases unmatched: 0. Germline V gene data show CDR1 as SGHRS and CDR2 as YFSETQ. The CDR3 reads CASSLGTGGEQYF. CDR3 DNA sequence: TGCGCCAGCAGCTTGGGGACAGGGGGCGAGCAGTACTTC.

The CDR3 spells CSASAGGPTDTQYF. The DNA of the CDR3 is TGCAGTGCTAGCGCCGGGGGGCCAACAGATACGCAGTATTTT. The chain combines TRBV20-1 with TRBJ2-3, with D tentatively TRBD2 (7 bases). Trimming cost V 3 bases and J 3 bases, with 13 bases left between them. The CDR3 has 14 amino acids. The germline V gene has CDR1 DFQATT and CDR2 SNEGSKA (reference sequence).

The J gene is TRBJ1-4, the V gene TRBV2, with a possible D match to TRBD1 (6 bases). The germline V gene encodes CDR1 SNHLY and CDR2 FYNNEI. This CDR3 is 15 amino acids long. V was pared by 7 bases and J by 7 bases, with 19 bases between. CDR3 DNA sequence: TGTGCCAGCAAGACGGGGGCGAGTATGAGTGAAAAACTGTTTTTT. This codes for CASKTGASMSEKLFF.

This chain joins TRBV6-5 and TRBJ2-5, with TRBD2 matching over 10 bases. This CDR3 has 16 residues. The V and J ends lost 6 bases and 3 bases, in that order; junction bases with no gene match: 10. CDR1 and CDR2 from the germline V gene are MNHEY and SVGAGI. CDR3 sequence: CASSTLELAGKETQYF. The CDR3 DNA is TGTGCCAGCAGCACCCTGGAACTAGCGGGAAAAGAGACCCAGTACTTC.

The chain combines TRBV5-1 with TRBJ2-1; D could derive from TRBD1 or TRBD2 (6 bases each). Germline V gene lookup returns CDR1 SGHRS and CDR2 YFSETQ. V lost 0 bases and J 8 bases, leaving 9 bases between the germline ends. The CDR3 covers 13 residues. CDR3 residues: CASSLVGGHEQFF. CDR3 DNA: TGCGCCAGCAGCTTGGTCGGGGGCCATGAGCAGTTCTTC.

The genes are TRBV29-1 and TRBJ1-2; TRBD1 matches at 10 bases. Germline values: CDR1 SQVTM, CDR2 ANQGSEA. V was pared by 3 bases and J by 8 bases, with 6 bases of the junction left unmatched. The CDR3 extends over 13 amino acids. CDR3 in DNA: TGCAGCGTTGACTCCGGGACAGGGGTCGGCTACACCTTC. Its protein product is CSVDSGTGVGYTF.

The chain is built from TRBV29-1 and TRBJ2-5; 8 bases line up with TRBD1. The V and J ends lost 3 bases and 4 bases, in that order; junction bases with no gene match: 10. This CDR3 comprises 15 residues. CDR1 is SQVTM and CDR2 is ANQGSEA in the germline V gene. The CDR3 nucleotides read TGCAGCGTTGAGTCAACAGGGGGTCGTGGAGAGACCCAGTACTTC. Amino acids: CSVESTGGRGETQYF.

This clonotype was seen a few times. The J gene is TRBJ2-5, the V gene TRBV28; 9 bases match TRBD2. The germline gives CDR1 MDHEN, CDR2 SYDVKM. V dropped 2 bases and J dropped 7; count of bases not matched to a gene: 5. This CDR3 has 14 amino acids. This CDR3 reads CASSLPSGARTQYF. In nucleotides, the CDR3 is TGTGCCAGCAGTTTACCTAGCGGGGCCCGGACCCAGTACTTC. Based on the CDR3 plus reference TRBV28 and TRBJ2-5, the full variable domain is DVKVTQSSRYLVKRTGEKVFLECVQDMDHENMFWYRQDPGLGLRLIYFSYDVKMKEKGDIPEGYSVSREKKERFSLILESASTNQTSMYLCASSLPSGARTQYFGPGTRLLVL.

This clonotype was counted a few times. CDR3 sequence reads: CASSTGTGGYEQYF. CDR3 sequence (DNA): TGTGCCAGCAGCACCGGGACAGGGGGCTACGAGCAGTACTTC. The V call is TRBV7-6, the J call TRBJ2-4, with 11 bases matching TRBD1. The J call is doubtful: the DNA matches TRBJ2-7 better. Germline CDR1 reads SGHVS; CDR2 reads FNYEAQ. The CDR3 sequence is 14 residues long.

The chain carries TRBV6-6 and TRBJ2-7; D is undetermined. In germline, CDR1 is MNHNY, CDR2 SVGAGI (reference sequence). The CDR3 has 13 residues. The V gene lost 0 bases and the J gene lost 4 bases, with 7 bases spanning the gap. CDR3 bases: TGTGCCAGCAGTTACTCAGAGGAATACGAGCAGTACTTC. This translates into CASSYSEEYEQYF.

This chain uses TRBV20-1 with TRBJ2-7; the D gene is possibly TRBD2 (5 bases). V lost 0 bases, J lost 2 bases, and 8 bases lay in between. Germline V gives CDR1 DFQATT, CDR2 SNEGSKA (reference sequence). The CDR3 consists of 13 residues. The CDR3 loop is CSARESGTYEQYF. The CDR3 DNA is TGCAGTGCTAGAGAATCGGGGACCTACGAGCAGTACTTC.

This clonotype was counted only a few times. The chain carries TRBV7-2 and TRBJ2-5; D possibly corresponds to TRBD2 (6 bases). Trimming stripped 4 bases from V and 4 bases from J, with 19 bases between. Germline CDR1 is SGHTA and CDR2 is FQGNSA. The CDR3 totals 16 residues. CDR3 region: CASSSEIGGRRETQYF. In DNA form, the CDR3 reads TGTGCCAGCAGCTCCGAGATTGGGGGGAGGCGAGAGACCCAGTACTTC.

There are a few counts of this clonotype. The chain is built from TRBV12-3 or TRBV12-4 and TRBJ2-6; D not resolved. CDR3 length equals 14 residues. The germline V and J ends were trimmed by 8 bases and 0 bases, with 8 bases remaining between them. CDR3 in amino acids: CASLEYSGANVLTF. CDR3 nucleotide sequence: TGTGCCAGCCTAGAGTACTCTGGGGCCAACGTCCTGACTTTC.

Remarks on this clonotype: Mismatch with germline at one junction end may stem from a read error. The chain combines TRBV11-2 with TRBJ2-1; 11 nucleotides match TRBD2. This CDR3 is built from 16 residues. Germline V gives CDR1 SGHAT, CDR2 FQNNGV. The CDR3 region has the DNA TGTGCCAGCAGACCCACTAGCGGGAGCTCCTACAGTGAGCAGTTCTTC. Protein: CASRPTSGSSYSEQFF.

The V gene is TRBV7-6, the J gene TRBJ2-7, with TRBD1 as a possible D gene (6 bases). Germline V gives CDR1 SGHVS, CDR2 FNYEAQ. Trimming removed 2 bases at V and 1 base at J, with 9 bases between. This CDR3 has 14 residues. The CDR3 DNA follows: TGTGCCAGCAGCTTAAACACAGGGTCCTACGAGCAGTACTTC. Encoded protein: CASSLNTGSYEQYF.

About this clonotype: One junction end does not reproduce the germline sequence, and a read error may be involved. The CDR3 region has the DNA TGCGCCAACAGCCATCTTGGACAGGGAATTGATGAGCAGTTCTTC. Protein product: CANSHLGQGIDEQFF. J is TRBJ2-1 and V is TRBV4-3, with 8 bases that match TRBD1. The germline V gene has CDR1 LGHNA and CDR2 YSLEER. The CDR3 totals 15 residues.

The V call is TRBV20-1, the J call TRBJ2-1; 9 positions agree with TRBD2. This CDR3 region has 16 residues. Germline V gene data show CDR1 as DFQATT and CDR2 as SNEGSKA (reference sequence). V lost 0 bases and J lost 2; bases outside the gene matches: 5. The CDR3 coding sequence is TGCAGTGCTAGAGATTGGGCTAGCGGGACCTACAATGAGCAGTTCTTC. Translation: CSARDWASGTYNEQFF.

This chain uses TRBV7-9 with TRBJ2-4; 8 bases are a match to TRBD2. The DNA end favors TRBJ2-7, so the J call may be wrong. The CDR3 totals 14 residues. CDR1 SEHNR and CDR2 FQNEAQ come from the germline V gene (reference sequence). CDR3 sequence reads: CASSPPGLGYEQYF. The CDR3 DNA is TGTGCCAGCAGCCCACCGGGACTAGGCTACGAGCAGTACTTC.

This sequence joins TRBV7-3 and TRBJ2-2, with unresolved D. Germline V lookup: CDR1 SGHTA, CDR2 FQGTGA. Trimming pared 3 bases from V and 7 bases from J, leaving 6 bases between. This CDR3 comprises 12 residues. As DNA, the CDR3 is TGTGCCAGCAGCTTCGAGCTCGGGGAGCTGTTTTTT. It encodes CASSFELGELFF.

This sequence joins TRBV7-2 and TRBJ2-3; D possibly uses TRBD1 or TRBD2 (5 bases each). This CDR3 has 20 amino acids. Trimming pared 2 bases from V and 0 bases from J, leaving 24 bases between. Germline CDR1 is SGHTA and CDR2 is FQGNSA. For the CDR3, the DNA is TGTGCCAGCAGCTTATTAAGGGGAACGGTTCCTAGGACTAGCACAGATACGCAGTATTTT. Amino acid sequence: CASSLLRGTVPRTSTDTQYF.